This T cell receptor beta chain appears in the sequencing data of a study of identical twins. There are 13 residues in the CDR3. Germline V gene lookup returns CDR1 MNHNS and CDR2 SASEGT. Trimming stripped 6 bases from V and 3 bases from J, with 11 bases between. TCRdb called the 5' RACE reads again in MiXCR, with one record for every CDR3 protein. Among a few hundred thousand distinct CDR3 sequences listed, 9.5% to 10% were seen once. The same specimen was also included in a second study, on yellow fever vaccine responses in identical twins. That paper adds: After vaccination, twins' T cell response reportedly seemed partly convergent, partly personalized.

This clonotype originated in a woman aged 18-29 years in good health. V usage is TRBV6-1 and J usage is TRBJ1-2, with TRBD1 as a possible D gene (5 bases). The sequenced sample consisted of PBMCs. In DNA form, the CDR3 reads TGTGCCAGCAGCCCGACAGTTGACTATGGCTACACCTTC. This codes for CASSPTVDYGYTF.